This entry describes one T cell receptor beta chain. Its antigen remains unidentified. V lost 5 bases and J 5 bases, leaving 16 bases between the germline ends. Per the germline V gene, CDR1 is SGHAT and CDR2 is FQNNGV. The CDR3 length is 14 residues. Described time point: week 47, end of study. What each vaccine dose contained was 300 ug of mutant IDH1 20-mer peptide, accompanied by topical imiquimod. The data were taken from a study of a mutant IDH1 vaccine in newly diagnosed glioma. Findings of the study overall: Pseudoprogression seemingly bore no relation to changes in top peripheral T cell clonotypes. In around 93% of patients, immune responses induced by the vaccine occurred.

Repertoires were generated with immunoSEQ multiplex PCR, while TCRdb's copy carries only in-frame clones and drops some. The table records tens of thousands of clones, around 83% of them present only once. The origin of this receptor is a man aged 25 to 45 with glioma. The gene calls are TRBV11-2 and TRBJ2-7; D is undetermined. The source material was PBMCs, sampled from a glioma patient whose treatment included an IDH1 peptide vaccine. CDR3 sequence (DNA): TGTGCCAGCAGCACAGTTGGGGTCTCGGACGAGCAGTACTTC. It encodes CASSTVGVSDEQYF.